Each of the 30 T cell receptor beta chains below was sequenced from the same sample in a study of cytomegalovirus exposure and HLA in healthy donors. The PCR had 60 Vbeta and 13 Jbeta primers. The table came from immunoSEQ multiplex PCR; TCRdb's copy has only in-frame clones and leaves some out. The table records around 90,000 clones, around nine tenths of them present only once. The specimen was PBMCs. The receptors originated from a man aged 25 to 40 in good health and CMV-seropositive.

The CDR3 sequence is CASSPDQGRRNTIYF. The DNA of the CDR3 is TGTGCCAGCTCACCTGACCAGGGTAGGAGAAACACCATATATTTT. The chain couples TRBV18 to TRBJ1-3; D possibly corresponds to TRBD1 (5 bases). Germline loops: CDR1 KGHSH, CDR2 LQKENI. Trimming stripped 3 bases from V and 5 bases from J, with 14 bases between. The CDR3 consists of 15 residues.

This chain uses TRBV19 with TRBJ2-1; 14 bases map to TRBD2. The V segment lost 3 bases and the J segment 7 bases; nucleotides outside the gene matches: 5. CDR1 is LNHDA and CDR2 is SQIVND in the germline V gene (reference sequence). This CDR3 has 16 amino acids. CDR3 sequence: CASSIGTSGRENEQFF. The CDR3 nucleotides are TGTGCCAGTAGTATCGGGACTAGCGGGAGAGAGAATGAGCAGTTCTTC.

The chain employs TRBV2 and TRBJ2-7, with a possible D match to TRBD2 (6 bases). This CDR3 spans 13 amino acids. Trimming cost V 6 bases and J 3 bases, with 12 bases left between them. The germline gives CDR1 SNHLY, CDR2 FYNNEI. CDR3 coding DNA: TGTGCCAGCAGCGTCGGGACTGACTACGAGCAGTACTTC. The encoded protein is CASSVGTDYEQYF.

CDR3 sequence reads: CASSLRLGVPEQYF. DNA for the CDR3: TGTGCCAGCAGTTTAAGGCTTGGAGTTCCCGAGCAGTACTTC. The rearrangement uses TRBV27 and TRBJ2-7; D gene ambiguous. V dropped 2 bases and J dropped 6 bases, with 14 bases sitting between them. The germline gives CDR1 MNHEY, CDR2 SMNVEV (reference sequence). This CDR3 comprises 14 residues.

This clone was picked up one time. The rearrangement uses TRBV2 and TRBJ1-5, with D uncertain. There are 13 residues in the CDR3. Germline V CDR1 and CDR2: SNHLY, FYNNEI. Trimming took off 3 bases at V and 4 bases at J, with 7 bases between the two ends. This CDR3 is CASSDLYNQPQHF. For the CDR3, the DNA is TGTGCCAGCAGTGACCTATATAATCAGCCCCAGCATTTT.

The chain is built from TRBV2 and TRBJ2-1; 10 bases line up with TRBD2. This CDR3 comprises 16 residues. J lost 13 bases, V lost 1 base, and 13 bases had no gene match. Germline values: CDR1 SNHLY, CDR2 FYNNEI. The CDR3 region is CASSEGQAILAGDQFF. In nucleotides, the CDR3 is TGTGCCAGCAGTGAAGGTCAGGCTATTCTAGCGGGGGATCAGTTCTTC. The whole variable domain, filled in from reference TRBV2 and TRBJ2-1, reads EPEVTQTPSHQVTQMGQEVILRCVPISNHLYFYWYRQILGQKVEFLVSFYNNEISEKSEIFDDQFSVERPDGSNFTLKIRSTKLEDSAMYFCASSEGQAILAGDQFFGPGTRLTVL.

The chain has TRBV5-6 and TRBJ1-2, with 10 bases fitting TRBD1. The germline V gene encodes CDR1 SGHDT and CDR2 YYEEEE. V shed 4 bases and J 4 bases; nucleotides not matched to a gene: 7. This CDR3 spans 15 amino acids. The CDR3 is CASSLRDRGFYGYTF. The CDR3 coding sequence is TGTGCCAGCAGCCTCCGGGACAGGGGTTTCTATGGCTACACCTTC.

The rearrangement uses TRBV2 and TRBJ2-3; D unresolved. Germline V lookup: CDR1 SNHLY, CDR2 FYNNEI. Trimming pared 3 bases from V and 6 bases from J, leaving 10 bases between. The CDR3 is made up of 13 amino acids. In DNA form, the CDR3 reads TGTGCCAGCAGTGAGTCCGTCCAGGATACGCAGTATTTT. Its protein product is CASSESVQDTQYF.

The chain employs TRBV29-1 and TRBJ2-7; 8 nucleotides match TRBD1. J lost 5 bases, V lost 3 bases, and 3 bases had no gene match. Per germline, CDR1 SQVTM and CDR2 ANQGSEA. The CDR3 length is 12 residues. For the CDR3, the DNA is TGCAGCGTTGACAGGGGGCCCGACGAGCAGTACTTC. This encodes CSVDRGPDEQYF.

The rearrangement uses TRBV9 and TRBJ2-3; TRBD2 aligns across 12 bases. Looked up from germline, CDR1 is SGDLS and CDR2 is YYNGEE. V trimming: 3 bases; J trimming: 5 bases; junction bases outside the gene matches: 13. This CDR3 has 18 residues. The CDR3 nucleotides are TGTGCCAGCAGCGGGCGAGACCTAGCGGGAGGGCCGGTAGATACGCAGTATTTT. This translates into CASSGRDLAGGPVDTQYF.

This chain links TRBV7-2 with TRBJ1-1, with D hard to call. The CDR3 is 14 residues long. Germline lookup yields CDR1 SGHTA and CDR2 FQGNSA. V lost 1 base and J lost 4, with 10 bases in between. The CDR3 here is CASSLDRESTEAFF. CDR3 nucleotide sequence: TGTGCCAGCAGCTTAGATAGGGAGAGCACTGAAGCTTTCTTT.

The rearrangement uses TRBV7-9 and TRBJ2-1, with 9 bases matching TRBD2. Trimming cost V 2 bases and J 5 bases; bases outside gene matches: 7. In germline, CDR1 is SEHNR, CDR2 FQNEAQ (reference sequence). The CDR3 spans 16 residues. For the CDR3, the DNA is TGTGCCAGCAGCTTATGGGGTAGCGGGAGAAACAATGAGCAGTTCTTC. It yields the protein CASSLWGSGRNNEQFF.

As DNA, the CDR3 is TGTGCCATCAGTGATCTGGGGGCGTACAATGAGCAGTTCTTC. Protein sequence: CAISDLGAYNEQFF. The chain carries TRBV10-3 and TRBJ2-1; TRBD1 is a possible D gene (6 bases). V dropped 3 bases and J dropped 4 bases, with 10 bases sitting between them. CDR1 ENHRY and CDR2 SYGVKD come from the germline V gene. The CDR3 is made up of 14 amino acids.

A few counts support this clone. This sequence joins TRBV5-4 and TRBJ2-5; 10 bases agree with TRBD2. Trimming removed 1 base from V and 1 base from J; junction bases left unmatched: 13. The germline gives CDR1 SGHNT, CDR2 YYREEE (reference sequence). The length of the CDR3 is 19 residues. CDR3 bases: TGTGCCAGCAGCTTGTACTATCCAGCGGGAGGGGGGGGCCAAGAGACCCAGTACTTC. As protein: CASSLYYPAGGGGQETQYF.

The genes are TRBV6-1 and TRBJ1-3, with 7 bases matching TRBD1. The CDR3 loop spans 17 amino acids. The V and J ends lost 2 bases and 1 base, in that order; junction bases with no gene match: 8. Per germline, CDR1 MNHNS and CDR2 SASEGT. For the CDR3, the DNA is TGTGCCAGCAGTGAATTTGGGACAGTAGAATCTGGAAACACCATATATTTT. Encoded protein: CASSEFGTVESGNTIYF.

Here the CDR3 reads CASSFLGIGTGKSGYTF. CDR3 bases: TGTGCCAGCAGCTTCCTCGGAATAGGGACAGGGAAGAGCGGCTACACCTTC. This chain connects TRBV7-2 to TRBJ1-2; the match to TRBD1 covers 9 bases. V dropped 3 bases and J dropped 8; count of bases not matched to a gene: 16. The length of the CDR3 is 17 residues. CDR1 SGHTA and CDR2 FQGNSA come from the germline V gene.

The chain couples TRBV29-1 to TRBJ2-3, with TRBD2 matching over 12 bases. After removal of 7 bases from V and 4 bases from J, the junction contained 12 bases not matched to a gene. The CDR3 is 16 amino acids. Germline lookup yields CDR1 SQVTM and CDR2 ANQGSEA. The chain's CDR3 is CSGGPTSGSSPDTQYF. CDR3 DNA sequence: TGCAGCGGGGGACCGACTAGCGGGAGTTCCCCAGATACGCAGTATTTT.

This clone was detected only once. The V gene is TRBV5-4, the J gene TRBJ2-1; maybe TRBD2 (5 bases). This CDR3 is built from 13 residues. Germline CDR1 reads SGHNT; CDR2 reads YYREEE (reference sequence). Trimming pared 5 bases from V and 8 bases from J, leaving 14 bases between. The CDR3 region is CASSRGYRDEQFF. The CDR3 DNA sequence: TGTGCCAGCAGTCGAGGGTACCGCGATGAGCAGTTCTTC.

DNA of the CDR3: TGTGCCAGCAGTTCGGGACTAGCGGCCAGGTCCGAGCAGTACTTC. Translated, it gives CASSSGLAARSEQYF. The rearrangement joins TRBV27 to TRBJ2-7; TRBD2 matches at 11 bases. Germline V gene sequence: CDR1 MNHEY, CDR2 SMNVEV (reference sequence). V lost 4 bases, J lost 6 bases, and 8 bases stayed unmatched. This CDR3 has 15 residues.

This clone occurred a few times. The rearrangement joins TRBV7-9 to TRBJ2-3; 8 bases match TRBD1. The CDR3 loop spans 13 amino acids. V dropped 3 bases and J dropped 10; count of bases not matched to a gene: 6. The germline gives CDR1 SEHNR, CDR2 FQNEAQ (reference sequence). The DNA for the CDR3 is TGTGCCAGCAGCTTCTTTTCAGGGGGCTCGCAGTATTTT. Residues: CASSFFSGGSQYF.

The rearrangement links TRBV5-1 to TRBJ2-2, with D tentatively TRBD1 (5 bases). The germline CDR1 and CDR2 sequences are SGHRS and YFSETQ. Trimming cost V 3 bases and J 8 bases, with 14 bases left between them. This CDR3 comprises 14 residues. The CDR3 bases are TGCGCCAGCAGCTCTTCAGGGAATTCAGGGGAGCTGTTTTTT. This sequence encodes CASSSSGNSGELFF. Complete variable domain (other parts from reference TRBV5-1 and TRBJ2-2): KAGVTQTPRYLIKTRGQQVTLSCSPISGHRSVSWYQQTPGQGLQFLFEYFSETQRNKGNFPGRFSGRQFSNSRSEMNVSTLELGDSALYLCASSSSGNSGELFFGEGSRLTVL.

The CDR3 reads CASSGRTRTDTQYF. CDR3 nucleotide sequence: TGTGCCAGCAGTGGGCGGACTCGCACAGATACGCAGTATTTT. This chain connects TRBV6-1 to TRBJ2-3; TRBD2 is a possible D gene (5 bases). Germline loops: CDR1 MNHNS, CDR2 SASEGT. This CDR3 region has 14 residues. V was trimmed by 4 bases and J by 1 base, leaving 9 bases between them.

The rearrangement links TRBV5-1 to TRBJ2-3; D might be TRBD1 (5 bases). The ends were cut back, 0 bases at V and 6 bases at J, with 14 bases in the middle. Germline V CDR1 and CDR2: SGHRS, YFSETQ. The CDR3 runs 15 residues. In DNA form, the CDR3 reads TGCGCCAGCAGCTTGGGGGGCTCCGGTTCGGATACGCAGTATTTT. It encodes CASSLGGSGSDTQYF.

The V and J genes are TRBV5-6 and TRBJ1-4; a weak D match, TRBD1 (5 bases). The CDR3 contains 15 residues. In germline, CDR1 is SGHDT, CDR2 YYEEEE. V was shortened by 4 bases and J by 3 bases, with 13 bases between the two germline ends. CDR3 in amino acids: CASSERPRANEKLFF. CDR3 bases: TGTGCCAGCAGCGAACGACCCAGGGCTAATGAAAAACTGTTTTTT.

This clone appeared once. J is TRBJ2-1 and V is TRBV7-2, with 11 bases that match TRBD2. CDR1 is SGHTA, CDR2 FQGNSA, per germline. The CDR3 has 14 amino acids. V was pared by 2 bases and J by 8 bases, with 2 bases of the junction left unmatched. The CDR3, as DNA: TGTGCCAGCAGCTTAACTAGCGGGAGCCATGAGCAGTTCTTC. Translation gives CASSLTSGSHEQFF.

The J gene is TRBJ1-5, the V gene TRBV14; D ambiguous. The CDR3 length is 13 residues. Trimming shortened V by 5 bases and J by 0 bases, and 5 bases separated the two germline ends. Germline CDR1 SGHDN, CDR2 FVKESK. The DNA of the CDR3 is TGTGCCAGCAGCATTCATAGCAATCAGCCCCAGCATTTT. It translates to CASSIHSNQPQHF.

This clone was picked up a small number of times. V is TRBV2 and J is TRBJ1-1; tentatively, D is TRBD1 (6 bases). The CDR3 length is 11 residues. Per the germline V gene, CDR1 is SNHLY and CDR2 is FYNNEI. Trimming took off 5 bases at V and 8 bases at J, with 9 bases between the two ends. The CDR3 reads CASSYRVEAFF. CDR3 in DNA: TGTGCCAGCAGTTACAGGGTAGAAGCTTTCTTT.

This sequence joins TRBV7-9 and TRBJ2-7; TRBD2 matches 9 bases. The CDR3 extends over 14 amino acids. From germline, CDR1 is SEHNR and CDR2 FQNEAQ (reference sequence). The junction had 5 bases not matched to a gene; V was cut back by 5 bases and J by 3 bases. The CDR3 is CASSPGLALYEQYF. Written as DNA, the CDR3 is TGTGCCAGCAGCCCAGGACTAGCGCTCTACGAGCAGTACTTC.

This clone turned up a few times. The chain uses TRBV7-9 and TRBJ2-3; possibly TRBD2 for D (6 bases). Looked up from germline, CDR1 is SEHNR and CDR2 is FQNEAQ (reference sequence). The CDR3 has 17 amino acids. Trimming pared 5 bases from V and 4 bases from J, leaving 22 bases between. The CDR3 spells CASSRGDFQIRPDTQYF. The CDR3 region has the DNA TGTGCCAGCAGCCGTGGGGACTTTCAGATTAGACCAGATACGCAGTATTTT. Complete variable domain (other parts from reference TRBV7-9 and TRBJ2-3): DTGVSQNPRHKITKRGQNVTFRCDPISEHNRLYWYRQTLGQGPEFLTYFQNEAQLEKSRLLSDRFSAERPKGSFSTLEIQRTEQGDSAMYLCASSRGDFQIRPDTQYFGPGTRLTVL.

CDR3 nucleotides: TGTGCCAGCAGTTACTACGGGACTAGCGCTGGCGAGCAGTACTTC. Its protein product is CASSYYGTSAGEQYF. The chain recombines TRBV6-5 with TRBJ2-7; 10 positions match TRBD2. V shed 1 base, J shed 6 bases, and the junction held 6 bases outside the gene matches. Germline V gives CDR1 MNHEY, CDR2 SVGAGI. The CDR3 contains 15 residues.